Below are 17 T cell receptor beta chains sequenced from a single sample in a study of beta chain features in type 1 diabetes. Since all of the isolated RNA was reverse transcribed, expressed TCRB transcripts were what got sequenced. Profiled with immunoSEQ multiplex PCR; TCRdb holds only in-frame clones, not every one. The table has approximately 70,000 clones, approximately 47% seen once. Regarding the study as a whole: Researchers report that Type 1 diabetes patients had moderately but significantly shorter TCRB CDR3s across all four CD4+ subsets.

The antigens of these receptors remain unknown. Sequences were obtained from central memory CD4+ T cells from blood. These receptors were collected from a man between 25 and 39 years old with type 1 diabetes.

In this sample, this clone turned up a few times. The V gene is TRBV19, the J gene TRBJ1-3; possible D gene TRBD1, 5 bases. Trimming cost V 6 bases and J 1 base, with 10 bases left between them. The CDR3 loop spans 14 amino acids. The germline CDR1 and CDR2 sequences are LNHDA and SQIVND (reference sequence). In nucleotides, the CDR3 is TGTGCCAGTAGGGCTCAGGGTTCTGGAAACACCATATATTTT. It encodes CASRAQGSGNTIYF.

This clone has a single count. The rearrangement joins TRBV11-2 to TRBJ2-5, with 8 nucleotides matching TRBD2. The CDR3 extends over 15 amino acids. V lost 3 bases to trimming and J lost 2 bases; unmatched junction nucleotides: 5. Germline V gene data show CDR1 as SGHAT and CDR2 as FQNNGV. The CDR3 DNA is TGTGCCAGCAGCTTTTCCTCTAGCGGGCAAGAGACCCAGTACTTC. Its protein product is CASSFSSSGQETQYF.

The CDR3 is CASTTGLAGSYEQYF. The CDR3 coding sequence is TGTGCCAGCACCACTGGACTAGCGGGCTCCTACGAGCAGTACTTC. The chain uses TRBV11-2 and TRBJ2-7; 11 nucleotides agree with TRBD2. J lost 0 bases, V lost 7 bases, and 5 bases had no gene match. CDR3 length: 15 residues. Looked up from germline, CDR1 is SGHAT and CDR2 is FQNNGV. Combining the CDR3 with reference TRBV11-2 and TRBJ2-7 gives the whole variable domain EAGVAQSPRYKIIEKRQSVAFWCNPISGHATLYWYQQILGQGPKLLIQFQNNGVVDDSQLPKDRFSAERLKGVDSTLKIQPAKLEDSAVYLCASTTGLAGSYEQYFGPGTRLTVT.

This clone has a handful of counts. The chain couples TRBV5-4 to TRBJ2-2, with D uncertain. V shed 3 bases and J shed 0 bases, with 12 bases lying between them. This CDR3 has 16 amino acids. The germline V gene has CDR1 SGHNT and CDR2 YYREEE (reference sequence). Here the CDR3 reads CASSSIHSTNTGELFF. The CDR3 bases are TGTGCCAGCAGCTCCATCCACAGCACGAACACCGGGGAGCTGTTTTTT.

This chain connects TRBV5-5 to TRBJ2-3, with D unclear. CDR1 and CDR2 from the germline V gene are SGHKS and YYEKEE (reference sequence). The CDR3 totals 15 residues. With 1 base removed from V and 0 bases from J, the gap between germline ends came to 9 bases. The CDR3 reads CASSLSVPSTDTQYF. The CDR3 bases are TGTGCCAGCAGCTTGAGCGTACCTAGCACAGATACGCAGTATTTT.

V usage is TRBV5-6 and J usage is TRBJ2-2; 11 bases agree with TRBD2. Trimming took 4 bases from V and 5 from J; bases not matched to a gene: 4. Germline lookup yields CDR1 SGHDT and CDR2 YYEEEE. The CDR3 is 15 residues long. The CDR3: CASSQSSGRTGELFF. The DNA for the CDR3 is TGTGCCAGCAGCCAATCTAGCGGGAGGACCGGGGAGCTGTTTTTT.

This clone appeared a few times. CDR3 loop: CALSGNEQFF. CDR3 nucleotide sequence: TGTGCCCTTTCCGGCAATGAGCAGTTCTTC. The rearrangement joins TRBV7-9 to TRBJ2-1; D is undetermined. Trimming took off 11 bases at V and 6 bases at J, with 8 bases between the two ends. In germline, CDR1 is SEHNR, CDR2 FQNEAQ (reference sequence). This CDR3 comprises 10 residues.

CDR3 sequence: CASSLLQSRGAEAFF. The CDR3 bases are TGTGCCAGCAGCTTACTACAATCTAGGGGCGCTGAAGCTTTCTTT. The genes are TRBV5-4 and TRBJ1-1; a possible D gene is TRBD1 (5 bases). Germline values: CDR1 SGHNT, CDR2 YYREEE (reference sequence). V lost 2 bases and J lost 6, with 17 bases in between. This CDR3 region has 15 residues.

The chain uses TRBV5-1 and TRBJ2-2, with 10 nucleotides matching TRBD2. Germline V gene lookup returns CDR1 SGHRS and CDR2 YFSETQ. This CDR3 contains 16 residues. Trimming at V came to 3 bases and at J to 4 bases, leaving 6 bases not matched to a gene. CDR3 sequence reads: CASSSTTSGATGELFF. CDR3 nucleotide sequence: TGCGCCAGCAGCTCGACTACTAGCGGGGCCACCGGGGAGCTGTTTTTT.

This clone has more than one count but fewer than ten. The chain combines TRBV6-1 with TRBJ2-7; 7 bases line up with TRBD1. Germline values: CDR1 MNHNS, CDR2 SASEGT. The trim removed 8 bases at V and 2 bases at J, leaving 6 bases unmatched. The CDR3 spans 13 residues. The CDR3 is CASCRDRAYEQYF. In nucleotides, the CDR3 is TGTGCCAGCTGTCGGGACAGAGCCTACGAGCAGTACTTC.

The chain combines TRBV5-6 with TRBJ1-1, with D possibly TRBD1 on 5 matching bases. Per germline, CDR1 SGHDT and CDR2 YYEEEE. The V end lost 3 bases, the J end lost 3 bases, and 15 bases lay between the germline ends. The CDR3 sequence is 15 residues long. CDR3 in DNA: TGTGCCAGCAGCTCGGAGGGGAGGTTGCACACTGAAGCTTTCTTT. Protein: CASSSEGRLHTEAFF.

This clone was counted a few times. The rearrangement uses TRBV6-1 and TRBJ2-7; D is ambiguous. Germline loops: CDR1 MNHNS, CDR2 SASEGT. Trimming shortened V by 4 bases and J by 4 bases, and 8 bases separated the two germline ends. The CDR3 extends over 12 amino acids. The CDR3 sequence is CASSVTAYEQYF. In nucleotides, the CDR3 is TGTGCCAGCAGTGTAACCGCGTACGAGCAGTACTTC.

This clone has only a few counts. The gene calls are TRBV19 and TRBJ1-5; D perhaps matches TRBD1 (5 bases). Germline CDR1 and CDR2: LNHDA and SQIVND (reference sequence). CDR3 length equals 14 residues. Deletions cut 6 bases from V and 4 bases from J, with 13 bases between. Written as DNA, the CDR3 is TGTGCCAGTAGCCCCTCAGGGCGGAATCAGCCCCAGCATTTT. This encodes CASSPSGRNQPQHF.

The gene calls are TRBV6-5 and TRBJ2-1, with TRBD2 identical over 8 bases. The CDR3 consists of 16 residues. V was clipped by 4 bases and J by 9 bases; unmatched bases: 14. The germline gives CDR1 MNHEY, CDR2 SVGAGI. The CDR3 DNA follows: TGTGCCAGCAGTTCCACGGGACTAGGGGGAAGCGGTGAGCAGTTCTTC. It is translated as CASSSTGLGGSGEQFF.

V gene TRBV6-1 combines with J gene TRBJ2-3, with 9 bases that match TRBD1. The germline CDR1 and CDR2 sequences are MNHNS and SASEGT. The CDR3 has 14 residues. V lost 3 bases and J lost 7; bases outside the gene matches: 5. The CDR3 region is CASSDGQGWNTQYF. CDR3 bases: TGTGCCAGCAGTGACGGACAGGGGTGGAATACGCAGTATTTT.

The DNA for the CDR3 is TGTGCCAGCTCGGACAGGGCTGAGGAGAAACTGTTTTTT. It codes for CASSDRAEEKLFF. This chain joins TRBV19 and TRBJ1-4; the match to TRBD1 covers 8 bases. Germline V gene sequence: CDR1 LNHDA, CDR2 SQIVND (reference sequence). Trimming took 9 bases from V and 11 from J; bases not matched to a gene: 11. This CDR3 region has 13 residues.

The CDR3 loop reads CASSFQVSGATGELFF. The CDR3 nucleotides are TGTGCCAGCAGCTTCCAAGTCTCAGGGGCCACCGGGGAGCTGTTTTTT. The chain recombines TRBV5-4 with TRBJ2-2, with a possible D match to TRBD1 (6 bases). CDR3 length: 16 amino acids. Germline CDR1 is SGHNT and CDR2 is YYREEE (reference sequence). Trimming shortened V by 2 bases and J by 4 bases, and 15 bases separated the two germline ends.